This TCR beta chain was sequenced in a study of shared clonotypes between healthy human individuals. Study as a whole: Sampling drew on donors who were two women and a few men aged 18 to 49. Study-wide findings and caveats: Shared clonotypes: approximately 5% naive CD4, under 4% naive CD8, 2% to 2.5% memory CD4, 0.4% memory CD8. Generally, naive subsets came out with larger estimated richness than memory subsets.

How the authors handled the data: With immunoSEQ giving junction-only sequences and no quality scores, filtering differed. Only in-frame clones appear in the TCRdb table, and some are missing; sequencing was by immunoSEQ multiplex PCR. That table supplies the V and J calls and clone size; D and trimming were determined from the DNA. Counted here are under 1 million clones, 80% to 95% occurring once; the ten biggest clones make up around 24%. Terminally differentiated effector memory CD45RA+ cells were left out of the naive CD8 fraction, which was CD45RO-negative and positively selected for CCR7. Germline V CDR1 and CDR2: WNHNN, SYGVQD (reference sequence). V was pared by 0 bases and J by 3 bases, with 5 bases of the junction left unmatched. The CDR3 spans 15 residues. Note on this clone: Its antigen is currently unknown.

Sequenced sample: naive CD8+ T cells sorted from blood. The TCR originated in a man aged 25-45 years in good health. The chain employs TRBV10-1 and TRBJ2-7; TRBD1 agrees at 7 bases. CDR3 region: CASSESFDRDYEQYF. CDR3 in DNA: TGCGCCAGCAGTGAGTCATTTGACAGGGACTACGAGCAGTACTTC.